These 9 T cell receptor beta chains originate from one sample sequenced in a study of T cells expressing NK-cell markers. Using the 5' RACE reads, TCRdb records one entry per CDR3 protein without DNA. This specimen shows over 150,000 distinct CDR3 sequences; the ten leading clones hold 37%. The specimen sequenced was blood T cells: a sorted CD56 or NKG2C T cell subset, CD4+ or CD8+ T cells, or bulk PBMC T cells (not recorded which). The receptors derive from a woman between 50 and 59 years old in good health.

V usage is TRBV6-5 and J usage is TRBJ1-2. Germline loops: CDR1 MNHEY, CDR2 SVGAGI. The CDR3 has 13 residues. The CDR3 spells CASSYSMQYGYTF.

The CDR3 loop reads CASSPLGYSSYNEQFF. The V and J genes are TRBV3-1 and TRBJ2-1. Germline V gene sequence: CDR1 LGHDT, CDR2 YNNKEL (reference sequence). The CDR3 totals 16 residues.

The CDR3 reads CASSMGADIQYF. This chain joins TRBV5-1 and TRBJ2-4. Germline V lookup: CDR1 SGHRS, CDR2 YFSETQ. The CDR3 totals 12 residues.

This sequence joins TRBV6-2 or TRBV6-3 and TRBJ2-3; without DNA, the TCRdb call of TRBD2 cannot be checked. The CDR3 sequence is 19 residues long. The germline V gene encodes CDR1 MNHEY and CDR2 SVGEGT. CDR3 sequence: CASSSLIAEEGRYTDTQYF.

The chain combines TRBV19 with TRBJ1-1; no DNA is available, so the TRBD1 call from TCRdb remains unchecked. The V gene's germline CDR1 is LNHDA and CDR2 SQIVND (reference sequence). The CDR3 loop spans 13 amino acids. The CDR3 loop reads CASSTGPNAEAFF.

V and J are TRBV9 and TRBJ2-1; the D call of TRBD2 rests on TCRdb alone, since no DNA is present to check it. This CDR3 spans 19 amino acids. Germline V gene data show CDR1 as SGDLS and CDR2 as YYNGEE. CDR3: CASSFPGGVGSGRYDEQFF.

The gene calls are TRBV20-1 and TRBJ1-1; lacking DNA, the TRBD1 call made by TCRdb goes unchecked. Germline V CDR1 and CDR2: DFQATT, SNEGSKA (reference sequence). The CDR3 extends over 15 amino acids. The chain's CDR3 is CSARDQPGRNTEAFF.

The rearrangement joins TRBV6-1 to TRBJ2-5; without DNA, the TCRdb call of TRBD2 cannot be checked. Germline V gene lookup returns CDR1 MNHNS and CDR2 SASEGT. This CDR3 contains 15 residues. Here the CDR3 reads CASSGGWGLLETQYF.

The rearrangement uses TRBV7-9 and TRBJ1-1; as DNA is missing, the TRBD1 call by TCRdb cannot be tested. Germline-derived CDR1 and CDR2 are SEHNR and FQNEAQ (reference sequence). This CDR3 contains 13 residues. CDR3 residues: CASSSPGDTEAFF.